These 21 T cell receptor beta chains share one sample of origin, sequenced in a study of shared clonotypes between healthy human individuals. Sequenced by immunoSEQ multiplex PCR; TCRdb stores in-frame clones only, minus some. The profile covers about 1 million clones, with around four fifths appearing a single time and less than 1.5% taken by the ten largest. The sequencing input was memory CD4+ T cells sorted from blood. Subset defined: CD45RA-negative fraction. Source of these receptors: a man between 18 and 35 years old in good health.

This clone was counted many times. V gene TRBV19 combines with J gene TRBJ1-4, with a tentative D call TRBD1 (5 bases). The V gene's germline CDR1 is LNHDA and CDR2 SQIVND (reference sequence). V shed 11 bases and J shed 8 bases, with 21 bases lying between them. The CDR3 has 14 amino acids. CDR3 protein: CASRSGGFGEKLFF. The CDR3 DNA sequence: TGTGCCTCAAGGAGCGGGGGATTCGGGGAAAAACTGTTTTTT. Complete variable domain (other parts from reference TRBV19 and TRBJ1-4): DGGITQSPKYLFRKEGQNVTLSCEQNLNHDAMYWYRQDPGQGLRLIYYSQIVNDFQKGDIAEGYSVSREKKESFPLTVTSAQKNPTAFYLCASRSGGFGEKLFFGSGTQLSVL.

The rearrangement joins TRBV7-8 to TRBJ2-5; TRBD2 matches 13 bases. The trim removed 5 bases at V and 3 bases at J, leaving 6 bases unmatched. Germline-derived CDR1 and CDR2 are SGHVS and FQNEAQ. The CDR3 covers 16 residues. The CDR3 DNA reads as TGTGCCAGCAGCGAACAGACTAGCGGGGGGAAAGAGACCCAGTACTTC. This encodes CASSEQTSGGKETQYF.

The rearrangement links TRBV19 to TRBJ2-3; 11 bases are shared with TRBD2. Germline assignment: CDR1 LNHDA and CDR2 SQIVND (reference sequence). There are 15 residues in the CDR3. V gave up 9 bases and J gave up 0 bases; unmatched junction bases: 5. In DNA, the CDR3 is TGTGCCAGCACCGGGACTAGCGGAAGCACAGATACGCAGTATTTT. It codes for CASTGTSGSTDTQYF.

V and J are TRBV14 and TRBJ1-2, with 7 bases fitting TRBD1. Germline assignment: CDR1 SGHDN and CDR2 FVKESK. The CDR3 has 14 residues. Unmatched junction bases numbered 8, after V lost 6 bases and J lost 4 bases. As DNA, the CDR3 is TGTGCCAGCAGTGCCTCCGGGACAGCCTATGGCTACACCTTC. Translated: CASSASGTAYGYTF.

With regard to this clone: A clone one base away is much larger, so this may be a read error. Additional DNA sequences in this sample encode the identical CDR3. DNA for the CDR3: TGTGCCAGCAGCTTGGGACTACAAGAGACCCAGTACTTC. It translates to CASSLGLQETQYF. The rearrangement links TRBV7-2 to TRBJ2-5, with TRBD2 identical over 7 bases. Per the germline V gene, CDR1 is SGHTA and CDR2 is FQGNSA. J was trimmed by 2 bases and V by 3 bases; bases with no gene match: 0. The CDR3 runs 13 residues.

A note on this clone: One end of the junction fails to match germline, which may point to a read error. The chain uses TRBV7-9 and TRBJ1-3, with D possibly TRBD1 on 5 matching bases. The CDR3 has 15 amino acids. Germline lookup yields CDR1 SEHNR and CDR2 FQNEAQ (reference sequence). DNA for the CDR3: TGTGCCAGCAGTTTAGGGACTGGAGGTGGAAACACCATATATTTT. As protein: CASSLGTGGGNTIYF.

V and J are TRBV5-1 and TRBJ2-1; 7 bases match TRBD2. The CDR3 contains 15 residues. Germline CDR1 SGHRS, CDR2 YFSETQ. Unmatched junction bases numbered 7, after V lost 0 bases and J lost 7 bases. Here the CDR3 reads CASSLAAGVQNEQFF. The CDR3 region has the DNA TGCGCCAGCAGCTTGGCGGCGGGAGTGCAGAATGAGCAGTTCTTC.

The rearrangement links TRBV9 to TRBJ1-6; tentatively, D is TRBD1 (6 bases). The germline CDR1 and CDR2 sequences are SGDLS and YYNGEE. Trimming took off 3 bases at V and 1 base at J, with 14 bases between the two ends. CDR3 size: 17 residues. CDR3 region: CASSAHLQGSYNSPLHF. CDR3 sequence (DNA): TGTGCCAGCAGCGCCCATTTACAGGGTTCCTATAATTCACCCCTCCACTTT. The variable domain in full, completed from reference TRBV9 and TRBJ1-6, reads DSGVTQTPKHLITATGQRVTLRCSPRSGDLSVYWYQQSLDQGLQFLIQYYNGEERAKGNILERFSAQQFPDLHSELNLSSLELGDSALYFCASSAHLQGSYNSPLHFGNGTRLTVT.

The rearrangement links TRBV28 to TRBJ1-5; 9 bases are a match to TRBD1. The J segment lost 1 base and the V segment lost 5 bases, leaving 9 bases of the junction unmatched. Germline CDR1 and CDR2: MDHEN and SYDVKM. This CDR3 spans 17 amino acids. DNA for the CDR3: TGTGCCAGCAGTAAGGGGACAGGGTGGTTAAGCAATCAGCCCCAGCATTTT. This codes for CASSKGTGWLSNQPQHF.

J is TRBJ2-6 and V is TRBV25-1, with a weak D call TRBD2 (5 bases). Trimming cost V 5 bases and J 12 bases, with 14 bases left between them. The CDR3 consists of 13 residues. CDR1 is MGHDK and CDR2 is SYGVNS in the germline V gene. The CDR3 reads CASSIQDSAVLTF. The CDR3 bases are TGTGCCAGCAGTATCCAGGACTCCGCCGTCCTGACTTTC.

In nucleotides, the CDR3 is TGTGCCAGTAGTAGCGGGGGACATCAAGAGACCCAGTACTTC. Amino acids: CASSSGGHQETQYF. The chain links TRBV19 to TRBJ2-5, with TRBD2 as a possible D gene (7 bases). V lost 4 bases and J 2 bases, leaving 11 bases between the germline ends. The CDR3 spans 14 residues. Germline lookup yields CDR1 LNHDA and CDR2 SQIVND (reference sequence).

The chain couples TRBV4-1 to TRBJ1-4, with D perhaps TRBD1 (6 bases). The V gene lost 2 bases and the J gene lost 7 bases, with 14 bases spanning the gap. Germline assignment: CDR1 MGHRA and CDR2 YSYEKL. This CDR3 region has 15 residues. The CDR3 is CASSQPDRIGEKLFF. DNA of the CDR3: TGCGCCAGCAGCCAACCTGACAGGATCGGTGAAAAACTGTTTTTT.

The rearrangement links TRBV7-2 to TRBJ1-5, with TRBD1 matching 7 bases. The CDR3 runs 19 residues. The germline gives CDR1 SGHTA, CDR2 FQGNSA. V dropped 5 bases and J dropped 0; count of bases not matched to a gene: 16. The CDR3: CASSMTGTLLPYSNQPQHF. CDR3 bases: TGTGCCAGCAGCATGACAGGGACCCTCCTACCTTATAGCAATCAGCCCCAGCATTTT.

The rearrangement uses TRBV5-4 and TRBJ1-2; D ambiguous. CDR3 size: 14 residues. V was trimmed by 3 bases and J by 8 bases, leaving 17 bases between them. From germline, CDR1 is SGHNT and CDR2 YYREEE (reference sequence). Here the CDR3 reads CASSSPGPTRGYTF. DNA of the CDR3: TGTGCCAGCAGCTCACCGGGCCCGACTCGCGGCTACACCTTC. The entire variable domain, with the rest obtained from reference TRBV5-4 and TRBJ1-2, is as follows: ETGVTQSPTHLIKTRGQQVTLRCSSQSGHNTVSWYQQALGQGPQFIFQYYREEENGRGNFPPRFSGLQFPNYSSELNVNALELDDSALYLCASSSPGPTRGYTFGSGTRLTVV.

The chain has TRBV19 and TRBJ1-5; 8 bases align to TRBD1. V lost 3 bases to trimming and J lost 2 bases; unmatched junction nucleotides: 9. Germline V gives CDR1 LNHDA, CDR2 SQIVND (reference sequence). This CDR3 has 17 amino acids. The CDR3 DNA reads as TGTGCCAGTAGTATTGGGTACAGGGGGACCGGCAATCAGCCCCAGCATTTT. Translation gives CASSIGYRGTGNQPQHF.

Worth noting for this clone: This specimen includes other DNA sequences encoding the same CDR3. The chain has TRBV18 and TRBJ2-1; the match to TRBD2 covers 14 bases. Germline CDR1 and CDR2: KGHSH and LQKENI. Trimming at V came to 3 bases and at J to 8 bases, leaving 3 bases not matched to a gene. There are 15 residues in the CDR3. CDR3 DNA sequence: TGTGCCAGCTCACCGACTAGCGGGGGGGCTTATGAGCAGTTCTTC. It codes for CASSPTSGGAYEQFF.

The rearrangement links TRBV6-1 to TRBJ2-1; 9 bases are shared with TRBD2. Germline V gene data show CDR1 as MNHNS and CDR2 as SASEGT. The CDR3 sequence is 18 residues long. Trimming removed 1 base from V and 8 bases from J; junction bases left unmatched: 15. The CDR3 loop reads CASSEETWTSVLLYEQFF. CDR3 coding DNA: TGTGCCAGCAGTGAAGAGACCTGGACTAGCGTTTTACTCTATGAGCAGTTCTTC.

A word on this clone: The same CDR3 also results from other DNA sequences found in this sample. This chain connects TRBV7-9 to TRBJ2-7; D unclear. The V gene lost 1 base and the J gene lost 6 bases, with 7 bases spanning the gap. The CDR3 extends over 12 amino acids. The germline V gene has CDR1 SEHNR and CDR2 FQNEAQ (reference sequence). CDR3 sequence (DNA): TGTGCCAGCAGCTTAGAGCTGGGCGAGCAGTACTTC. It codes for CASSLELGEQYF.

This chain joins TRBV5-4 and TRBJ2-1; TRBD2 matches 10 bases. The ends lost 4 bases at V and 0 bases at J; junction bases unmatched: 1. The CDR3 is 15 residues long. In germline, CDR1 is SGHNT, CDR2 YYREEE (reference sequence). CDR3 protein: CASSRTSGSYNEQFF. The DNA for the CDR3 is TGTGCCAGCAGCCGGACTAGCGGCTCCTACAATGAGCAGTTCTTC.

The sample holds one count of this clone. The J gene is TRBJ2-1, the V gene TRBV5-1; 7 bases match TRBD1. V dropped 4 bases and J dropped 11; count of bases not matched to a gene: 24. Per germline, CDR1 SGHRS and CDR2 YFSETQ. This CDR3 has 18 amino acids. CDR3 in DNA: TGCGCCAGCAGCCGATACCGGACAGGTACACTCCAAATGAGTCAGCAGTTCTTC. This translates into CASSRYRTGTLQMSQQFF. Based on the CDR3 plus reference TRBV5-1 and TRBJ2-1, the full variable domain is KAGVTQTPRYLIKTRGQQVTLSCSPISGHRSVSWYQQTPGQGLQFLFEYFSETQRNKGNFPGRFSGRQFSNSRSEMNVSTLELGDSALYLCASSRYRTGTLQMSQQFFGPGTRLTVL.

The chain has TRBV6-5 and TRBJ2-2; 12 bases line up with TRBD2. V gave up 4 bases and J gave up 7 bases; unmatched junction bases: 4. The CDR3 is 15 amino acids. In germline, CDR1 is MNHEY, CDR2 SVGAGI. The CDR3 region is CASSSSGGAFGELFF. The CDR3 bases are TGTGCCAGCAGTTCTAGCGGGGGGGCTTTCGGGGAGCTGTTTTTT.